Presented here are 27 T cell receptor beta chains from one specimen sequenced in a study of blood T cell repertoires in COVID-19. The data were produced by immunoSEQ multiplex PCR, yet TCRdb's version contains in-frame clones alone and is incomplete. The sample comprises around 110,000 clones, roughly 80% of which are singletons, and 2% to 2.5% rests with the top ten. Sequencing used peripheral blood. These receptors were taken from a man younger than 40 with acute or convalescent COVID-19.

A single count supports this clone. The chain uses TRBV12-3 or TRBV12-4 and TRBJ1-1; D call uncertain. This CDR3 is built from 13 residues. Trimming left V 3 bases short and J 1 base short, with 6 bases between. This chain's CDR3 is CASSFGGNTEAFF. The CDR3, as DNA: TGTGCCAGCAGTTTTGGAGGGAACACTGAAGCTTTCTTT.

This clone was observed a few times. J is TRBJ2-5 and V is TRBV5-1, with D tentatively TRBD1 (5 bases). The CDR3 has 13 amino acids. V dropped 4 bases and J dropped 1 base, with 8 bases sitting between them. Germline V lookup: CDR1 SGHRS, CDR2 YFSETQ. CDR3 protein: CASSMQGQETQYF. For the CDR3, the DNA is TGCGCCAGCAGCATGCAGGGCCAAGAGACCCAGTACTTC.

CDR3 residues: CASSMERLSYNEQFF. The CDR3 DNA sequence: TGTGCCAGCAGCATGGAGCGGCTTTCCTACAATGAGCAGTTCTTC. The V call is TRBV4-2, the J call TRBJ2-1; TRBD2 might be the D (5 bases). V was trimmed by 5 bases and J by 1 base, leaving 12 bases between them. The CDR3 is 15 residues long. The germline CDR1 and CDR2 sequences are LGHNA and YNFKEQ.

This clone was counted once. This CDR3 is CASSQDRGPRTEKLFF. In DNA, the CDR3 is TGCGCCAGCAGCCAAGATAGGGGCCCCAGGACGGAAAAACTGTTTTTT. J is TRBJ1-4 and V is TRBV4-3; D is perhaps TRBD1 (5 bases). Trimming took off 0 bases at V and 8 bases at J, with 16 bases between the two ends. CDR1 is LGHNA and CDR2 is YSLEER in the germline V gene. The CDR3 has 16 residues.

This chain connects TRBV30 to TRBJ2-3; 9 bases align to TRBD2. After removal of 3 bases from V and 6 bases from J, the junction contained 10 bases not matched to a gene. CDR3 length equals 15 residues. Germline V gives CDR1 GTSNPN, CDR2 SVGIG (reference sequence). This CDR3 reads CAWSVGGGARDTQYF. The DNA for the CDR3 is TGTGCCTGGAGCGTTGGCGGGGGGGCCAGGGATACGCAGTATTTT.

This sequence joins TRBV2 and TRBJ1-2; a weak D match, TRBD1 (5 bases). Germline lookup yields CDR1 SNHLY and CDR2 FYNNEI. The V gene lost 4 bases and the J gene lost 4 bases, with 13 bases spanning the gap. The CDR3 contains 14 residues. CDR3 DNA: TGTGCCAGCAGTGTTTCGGGGAGGGGCTATGGCTACACCTTC. It encodes CASSVSGRGYGYTF.

The chain carries TRBV7-8 and TRBJ2-7; 10 bases match TRBD2. CDR1 is SGHVS and CDR2 is FQNEAQ in the germline V gene. Losses at the gene ends were 5 bases for V and 2 bases for J; bases not matched to a gene: 6. There are 15 residues in the CDR3. The CDR3 nucleotides are TGTGCCAGCAGCCCTACTAGCGGGGCCGCCTACGAGCAGTACTTC. This gives the protein CASSPTSGAAYEQYF.

The sample holds one count of this clone. This chain links TRBV5-1 with TRBJ1-1; D might be TRBD1 (5 bases). CDR1 is SGHRS, CDR2 YFSETQ, per germline. Trimming pared 3 bases from V and 3 bases from J, leaving 18 bases between. The CDR3 runs 16 residues. The CDR3 is CASSWGDRQVDTEAFF. For the CDR3, the DNA is TGCGCCAGCAGCTGGGGGGACCGCCAGGTGGACACTGAAGCTTTCTTT.

This chain joins TRBV28 and TRBJ1-2; D perhaps matches TRBD1 (6 bases). CDR1 is MDHEN, CDR2 SYDVKM, per germline. This CDR3 comprises 16 residues. Between the trimmed V and J ends, which lost 6 bases and 2 bases, there was a span of 19 bases. DNA of the CDR3: TGTGCCAGCAGCCTTATAGGGGGACGGACCAACTATGGCTACACCTTC. Protein product: CASSLIGGRTNYGYTF.

The rearrangement links TRBV5-1 to TRBJ2-3, with 13 bases fitting TRBD2. CDR1 SGHRS and CDR2 YFSETQ come from the germline V gene. The CDR3 has 15 residues. J lost 6 bases, V lost 3 bases, and 4 bases had no gene match. The CDR3 is CASSSGLAGEDTQYF. CDR3 coding DNA: TGCGCCAGCAGCTCAGGACTAGCGGGGGAGGATACGCAGTATTTT.

The chain recombines TRBV11-1 with TRBJ2-1; 7 bases match TRBD1. The germline V gene encodes CDR1 SGHAT and CDR2 FQDESV (reference sequence). The junction had 0 bases not matched to a gene; V was cut back by 8 bases and J by 2 bases. The CDR3 length is 12 residues. In DNA, the CDR3 is TGTGCCAGCGGGACAGCCTACAATGAGCAGTTCTTC. Translated, it gives CASGTAYNEQFF.

The chain combines TRBV4-1 with TRBJ1-5; the D is unclear. Trimming removed 3 bases from V and 0 bases from J, with 6 bases in between. The CDR3 totals 14 residues. The V gene's germline CDR1 is MGHRA and CDR2 YSYEKL. This CDR3 is CASSQLYSNQPQHF. The CDR3 nucleotides are TGCGCCAGCAGCCAGTTATATAGCAATCAGCCCCAGCATTTT.

This chain uses TRBV4-3 with TRBJ2-1, with D perhaps TRBD1 (6 bases). The CDR3 consists of 15 residues. V lost 0 bases to trimming and J lost 4 bases, with 10 bases between them. The germline gives CDR1 LGHNA, CDR2 YSLEER. In DNA form, the CDR3 reads TGCGCCAGCAGCCAAGACTGGCAGGGGTACAATGAGCAGTTCTTC. Protein sequence: CASSQDWQGYNEQFF.

J is TRBJ2-7 and V is TRBV5-4; 8 nucleotides align to TRBD1. The CDR3 totals 14 residues. The V gene end was trimmed by 3 bases and the J gene end by 5 bases; junction bases not matched to a gene: 7. Germline V gene data show CDR1 as SGHNT and CDR2 as YYREEE (reference sequence). CDR3: CASSSGQGGNEQYF. Here the CDR3 DNA reads TGTGCCAGCAGCTCCGGACAGGGTGGGAACGAGCAGTACTTC.

The V gene is TRBV10-3, the J gene TRBJ2-1, with D unclear. In germline, CDR1 is ENHRY, CDR2 SYGVKD. The CDR3 contains 13 residues. V lost 2 bases to trimming and J lost 7 bases, with 9 bases between them. The CDR3 is CAISESRFNEQFF. DNA for the CDR3: TGTGCCATCAGTGAGAGCAGGTTTAATGAGCAGTTCTTC.

As to this clone: A junction end diverges from the germline sequence, so it may reflect a read error. The J gene is TRBJ2-3, the V gene TRBV5-5; 11 bases align to TRBD2. Looked up from germline, CDR1 is SGHKS and CDR2 is YYEKEE (reference sequence). This CDR3 has 17 amino acids. CDR3 sequence: CARSLAGASGGSDTQYF. The DNA of the CDR3 is TGTGCCCGCAGCTTGGCGGGGGCTAGCGGGGGGTCAGATACGCAGTATTTT.

The V call is TRBV5-1, the J call TRBJ1-1, with D tentatively TRBD1 (6 bases). Trimming removed 2 bases at V and 5 bases at J, with 13 bases between. The CDR3 has 14 amino acids. Germline CDR1 and CDR2: SGHRS and YFSETQ. The CDR3 sequence is CASSLEGVTTEAFF. The CDR3 bases are TGCGCCAGCAGCTTAGAGGGGGTAACGACTGAAGCTTTCTTT.

The chain carries TRBV10-3 and TRBJ2-7; 8 nucleotides line up with TRBD2. CDR3 length equals 14 residues. Germline CDR1 is ENHRY and CDR2 is SYGVKD. J gave up 3 bases and V 5 bases, and 6 bases lay outside the gene matches. In DNA, the CDR3 is TGTGCCATCAGTCTCAGCGGGGGCGACTACGAGCAGTACTTC. Protein sequence: CAISLSGGDYEQYF.

CDR3 residues: CASSFGGAQETQYF. The DNA for the CDR3 is TGCGCCAGCAGCTTTGGTGGGGCCCAAGAGACCCAGTACTTC. V and J are TRBV5-1 and TRBJ2-5; tentatively, D is TRBD1 (5 bases). Trimming cost V 2 bases and J 1 base, with 9 bases left between them. Per germline, CDR1 SGHRS and CDR2 YFSETQ. This CDR3 has 14 residues.

The sample holds a few counts of this clone. The chain uses TRBV30 and TRBJ2-7; tentative D call: TRBD1 (7 bases). Germline V gene sequence: CDR1 GTSNPN, CDR2 SVGIG (reference sequence). The ends were cut back, 4 bases at V and 6 bases at J, with 16 bases in the middle. This CDR3 region has 13 residues. CDR3 DNA: TGTGCCTGGACCCAGGGGGGCGCGGGCGAGCAGTACTTC. Translation: CAWTQGGAGEQYF.

The chain joins TRBV28 to TRBJ2-1; 7 bases agree with TRBD2. This CDR3 is 13 amino acids long. Trimming removed 2 bases from V and 6 bases from J; junction bases left unmatched: 1. Germline CDR1 is MDHEN and CDR2 is SYDVKM. Here the CDR3 reads CASSLGRANEQFF. The CDR3 region has the DNA TGTGCCAGCAGTTTAGGGAGGGCCAATGAGCAGTTCTTC.

J is TRBJ1-1 and V is TRBV9; D ambiguous. The germline V gene has CDR1 SGDLS and CDR2 YYNGEE. The CDR3 is 13 amino acids. The V and J ends lost 4 bases and 3 bases respectively, with 10 bases between them. The CDR3 DNA reads as TGTGCCAGCAGCCTAGGGAGGTACACTGAAGCTTTCTTT. Translated, it gives CASSLGRYTEAFF. Full variable domain (rest looked up from reference TRBV9 and TRBJ1-1): DSGVTQTPKHLITATGQRVTLRCSPRSGDLSVYWYQQSLDQGLQFLIQYYNGEERAKGNILERFSAQQFPDLHSELNLSSLELGDSALYFCASSLGRYTEAFFGQGTRLTVV.

This chain joins TRBV6-5 and TRBJ1-1, with D unresolved. Trimming removed 5 bases at V and 0 bases at J, with 10 bases between. Germline CDR1 reads MNHEY; CDR2 reads SVGAGI. The CDR3 totals 14 residues. CDR3 sequence (DNA): TGTGCCAGCAGTCTACAGTACATGAACACTGAAGCTTTCTTT. Residues: CASSLQYMNTEAFF.

The chain is built from TRBV7-8 and TRBJ1-3; D gene unclear. Germline CDR1 SGHVS, CDR2 FQNEAQ. The CDR3 spans 14 residues. Trimming removed 0 bases from V and 2 bases from J, with 5 bases in between. The CDR3 DNA follows: TGTGCCAGCAGCTTAGCGGGCCCTGGAAACACCATATATTTT. Translation gives CASSLAGPGNTIYF.

The gene calls are TRBV6-5 and TRBJ1-6; D uncertain. Germline lookup yields CDR1 MNHEY and CDR2 SVGAGI. The CDR3 covers 13 residues. V was shortened by 5 bases and J by 7 bases, with 9 bases between the two germline ends. CDR3 sequence (DNA): TGTGCCAGCAGTCCCAGGAAAAATTCACCCCTCCACTTT. Translation: CASSPRKNSPLHF.

The genes are TRBV27 and TRBJ2-5, with D tentatively TRBD1 (5 bases). The germline V gene encodes CDR1 MNHEY and CDR2 SMNVEV (reference sequence). Between the trimmed V and J ends, which lost 5 bases and 5 bases, there was a span of 21 bases. The CDR3 contains 16 residues. CDR3 bases: TGTGCCAGCAGTCCCGAGCATCCAGGGTTTCGGGAGACCCAGTACTTC. Its translation is CASSPEHPGFRETQYF.

The chain links TRBV28 to TRBJ1-1, with TRBD1 matching over 7 bases. Trimming took 2 bases from V and 4 from J; bases not matched to a gene: 7. Per the germline V gene, CDR1 is MDHEN and CDR2 is SYDVKM. The CDR3 spans 15 residues. The CDR3 DNA follows: TGTGCCAGCAGTTTAGGCGCAGGGGGTGGCACTGAAGCTTTCTTT. It codes for CASSLGAGGGTEAFF.